This TCR beta chain is from a study of T-cell memory formation after mild COVID-19. Study information: The two donors had largely donor-specific TCR clusters.

A single record per CDR3 protein comes from TCRdb applying MiXCR to the 5' RACE reads. The sample yields about 88,000 distinct CDR3 sequences, around 27% seen once. Study-level findings and limits: Clonal second-wave expansions that peaked on day 37 had unconfirmed SARS-CoV-2 specificity. Mainly in CM and EM were contracting CD4+ clones; CD8+ were in EMRA. A balance of CD4 and CD8 characterized clones contracting day 15 to 85, whereas later expanders leaned CD4+.

Points on this clonotype: Its antigen is unknown.

Germline V gene sequence: CDR1 MNHNY, CDR2 SVGAGI (reference sequence). CDR3 length: 16 amino acids. The ends were cut back, 6 bases at V and 6 bases at J, with 21 bases in the middle. Sequencing used PBMCs or a T cell subset sorted from them (not recorded which). V usage is TRBV6-6 and J usage is TRBJ1-5; possibly TRBD1 for D (5 bases). This clonotype originated in a young man who had mild COVID-19 (a few samples of this study predate the infection). Cell type and time point are not known. CDR3 DNA sequence: TGTGCCAGCAGCCCGACTCGGGGTATGGGGGGTCAGCCCCAGCATTTT. It is translated as CASSPTRGMGGQPQHF.